The 25 T cell receptor beta chains below come from one sample, sequenced in a study of blood T cell repertoires in COVID-19. The table came from immunoSEQ multiplex PCR; TCRdb's copy has only in-frame clones and leaves some out. Of around 81,000 clones listed, around four fifths are singletons. Sequenced material: peripheral blood. These receptor sequences come from a man aged 50 or older with acute or convalescent COVID-19.

CDR3 loop: CAISESIGGRYNEQFF. CDR3 coding DNA: TGTGCCATCAGTGAGTCAATAGGGGGCAGGTACAATGAGCAGTTCTTC. The chain has TRBV10-3 and TRBJ2-1; 7 nucleotides line up with TRBD1. This CDR3 region has 16 residues. V shed 0 bases, J shed 4 bases, and the junction held 6 bases outside the gene matches. The germline CDR1 and CDR2 sequences are ENHRY and SYGVKD.

The V call is TRBV18, the J call TRBJ2-1, with 7 bases lining up with TRBD2. V gave up 2 bases and J gave up 4 bases; unmatched junction bases: 2. This CDR3 is built from 14 residues. Germline values: CDR1 KGHSH, CDR2 LQKENI. The CDR3 reads CASSPGAGYNEQFF. In nucleotides, the CDR3 is TGTGCCAGCTCACCAGGAGCGGGGTACAATGAGCAGTTCTTC.

The CDR3: CASSPPGGAAYNSPLHF. CDR3 coding DNA: TGTGCCAGCTCACCACCGGGGGGAGCCGCCTATAATTCACCCCTCCACTTT. The rearrangement joins TRBV18 to TRBJ1-6, with D tentatively TRBD1 (5 bases). V dropped 0 bases and J dropped 2 bases, with 11 bases sitting between them. Germline V lookup: CDR1 KGHSH, CDR2 LQKENI. This CDR3 is 17 amino acids long.

This clone was seen a single time. This chain connects TRBV7-2 to TRBJ2-2; the D gene is possibly TRBD1 (6 bases). Germline V gives CDR1 SGHTA, CDR2 FQGNSA. Trimming removed 5 bases at V and 5 bases at J, with 12 bases between. This CDR3 has 14 amino acids. The CDR3 region is CASSPQGRTGELFF. In nucleotides, the CDR3 is TGTGCCAGCAGCCCACAGGGTCGGACCGGGGAGCTGTTTTTT.

The chain is built from TRBV5-1 and TRBJ2-3, with D perhaps matching TRBD1 (6 bases). This CDR3 is 15 amino acids long. V shed 2 bases and J shed 4 bases, with 14 bases lying between them. Germline CDR1 SGHRS, CDR2 YFSETQ. In DNA form, the CDR3 reads TGCGCCAGCAGCTTAAGCCTGGACAGAGCAGATACGCAGTATTTT. This codes for CASSLSLDRADTQYF.

This clone was recorded once. This sequence joins TRBV27 and TRBJ1-2; 7 positions match TRBD1. Germline CDR1 and CDR2: MNHEY and SMNVEV (reference sequence). The length of the CDR3 is 14 residues. With 2 bases clipped from V and 7 bases from J, the junction kept 7 bases outside the gene matches. CDR3 bases: TGTGCCAGCAGTTTACACGAGGGGGCCGGTGGCTACACCTTC. Translated, it gives CASSLHEGAGGYTF.

The chain recombines TRBV10-1 with TRBJ2-7, with D maybe TRBD2 (6 bases). V lost 0 bases and J lost 2, with 8 bases in between. The CDR3 has 14 amino acids. The germline gives CDR1 WNHNN, CDR2 SYGVQD (reference sequence). CDR3 nucleotides: TGCGCCAGCAGTGAGTCTACGGGGGCCTACGAGCAGTACTTC. It translates to CASSESTGAYEQYF.

The rearrangement uses TRBV12-5 and TRBJ2-7; the match to TRBD2 covers 7 bases. With V trimmed by 3 bases and J by 3 bases, 11 bases remained unmatched. The CDR3 runs to 16 residues. Germline V gene lookup returns CDR1 LGHNT and CDR2 FRNRAP. DNA of the CDR3: TGTGCTAGTGGTTTTGATGAAGCGGGAAGCTACTACGAGCAGTACTTC. Its protein is CASGFDEAGSYYEQYF.

The CDR3 sequence: CASSLRGSGTEAFF. The CDR3 DNA sequence: TGTGCCAGCAGCCTCCGGGGGTCGGGCACTGAAGCTTTCTTT. The chain employs TRBV2 and TRBJ1-1; possible D gene TRBD1, 5 bases. The CDR3 covers 14 residues. Germline values: CDR1 SNHLY, CDR2 FYNNEI. V lost 6 bases and J lost 4, with 15 bases in between.

The V gene is TRBV18, the J gene TRBJ2-7, with TRBD2 matching over 10 bases. The CDR3 length is 16 residues. With 2 bases clipped from V and 0 bases from J, the junction kept 4 bases outside the gene matches. Germline loops: CDR1 KGHSH, CDR2 LQKENI. CDR3 sequence reads: CASSPERTSGSYEQYF. DNA of the CDR3: TGTGCCAGCTCACCAGAAAGGACTAGCGGCTCCTACGAGCAGTACTTC.

DNA for the CDR3: TGTGCCAGCAGTGGCCCTCAGGGGAACACTGAAGCTTTCTTT. Its protein product is CASSGPQGNTEAFF. V usage is TRBV6-4 and J usage is TRBJ1-1; TRBD1 is a possible D gene (5 bases). CDR1 MRHNA and CDR2 SNTAGT come from the germline V gene. This CDR3 comprises 14 residues. Trimming took 4 bases from V and 1 from J, leaving 10 bases between them.

The CDR3: CASSQGTSGTTGELFF. CDR3 coding DNA: TGCGCCAGCAGCCAAGGGACTAGCGGGACCACCGGGGAGCTGTTTTTT. The J gene is TRBJ2-2, the V gene TRBV4-3; TRBD2 matches 12 bases. The germline CDR1 and CDR2 sequences are LGHNA and YSLEER. The V gene end was trimmed by 1 base and the J gene end by 4 bases; junction bases not matched to a gene: 1. The CDR3 has 16 residues.

The V gene is TRBV7-2, the J gene TRBJ2-7; D remains unclear. The ends were cut back, 5 bases at V and 4 bases at J, with 12 bases in the middle. Germline V gene data show CDR1 as SGHTA and CDR2 as FQGNSA. The CDR3 extends over 13 amino acids. The CDR3 sequence: CASSTSRGYEQYF. CDR3 sequence (DNA): TGTGCCAGCAGCACCTCTCGCGGTTACGAGCAGTACTTC.

This chain connects TRBV12-3 or TRBV12-4 to TRBJ2-2; 7 bases agree with TRBD1. V lost 5 bases and J lost 5; bases outside the gene matches: 2. CDR3 size: 13 residues. For the CDR3, the DNA is TGTGCCAGCAGTGTACAGGGGACCGGGGAGCTGTTTTTT. Translated, it gives CASSVQGTGELFF.

In DNA, the CDR3 is TGCGCCAGCAGCTTGGCCCAAGCTAGCACAGATACGCAGTATTTT. It encodes CASSLAQASTDTQYF. The J gene is TRBJ2-3, the V gene TRBV5-1, with D uncertain. With 0 bases removed from V and 0 bases from J, the gap between germline ends came to 8 bases. Germline V CDR1 and CDR2: SGHRS, YFSETQ. The CDR3 runs to 15 residues.

The J gene is TRBJ2-3, the V gene TRBV5-1; 13 bases align to TRBD2. Germline V gives CDR1 SGHRS, CDR2 YFSETQ. Trimming at V came to 4 bases and at J to 2 bases, leaving 4 bases not matched to a gene. The CDR3 sequence is 16 residues long. CDR3 DNA sequence: TGCGCCAGCAGCGAGGGACTAGCGGGACTCACAGATACGCAGTATTTT. Protein: CASSEGLAGLTDTQYF.

The rearrangement joins TRBV18 to TRBJ1-4; TRBD1 agrees at 8 bases. The germline V gene has CDR1 KGHSH and CDR2 LQKENI. CDR3 length equals 18 residues. Trimming removed 1 base from V and 5 bases from J; junction bases left unmatched: 12. The CDR3 DNA is TGTGCCAGCTCACCACTGACAGGGGCGCGGGAACCGAATGAAAAACTGTTTTTT. It yields the protein CASSPLTGAREPNEKLFF.

The V call is TRBV6-5, the J call TRBJ1-1; D perhaps matches TRBD1 (6 bases). CDR1 MNHEY and CDR2 SVGAGI come from the germline V gene. Between the trimmed V and J ends, which lost 4 bases and 10 bases, there was a span of 16 bases. The CDR3 is made up of 13 amino acids. The DNA of the CDR3 is TGTGCCAGCAGTTCAGGGGCCAGTGGGAGAGCTTTCTTT. Its protein product is CASSSGASGRAFF.

The chain carries TRBV18 and TRBJ2-6; 10 bases map to TRBD1. CDR3 length: 15 amino acids. The ends lost 6 bases at V and 12 bases at J; junction bases unmatched: 11. Germline lookup yields CDR1 KGHSH and CDR2 LQKENI. The CDR3: CASSPRTGGLGVLTF. The CDR3 DNA is TGTGCCAGCTCCCCGCGGACAGGGGGGTTAGGCGTCCTGACTTTC. Combining the CDR3 with reference TRBV18 and TRBJ2-6 gives the whole variable domain NAGVMQNPRHLVRRRGQEARLRCSPMKGHSHVYWYRQLPEEGLKFMVYLQKENIIDESGMPKERFSAEFPKEGPSILRIQQVVRGDSAAYFCASSPRTGGLGVLTFGAGSRLTVL.

CDR3 amino acids: CASSPAGDINEKLFF. CDR3 bases: TGTGCCAGCTCACCCGCCGGGGACATTAATGAAAAACTGTTTTTT. The chain combines TRBV18 with TRBJ1-4; D possibly corresponds to TRBD1 (6 bases). V lost 3 bases and J lost 4, with 12 bases in between. CDR1 is KGHSH and CDR2 is LQKENI in the germline V gene. This CDR3 is built from 15 residues.

CDR3 in DNA: TGCGCCAGCAGCCAAGGATCCGGGACAGGGGGCCACGAGCAGTACTTC. Translating it yields CASSQGSGTGGHEQYF. V usage is TRBV4-1 and J usage is TRBJ2-7; 12 positions agree with TRBD1. Looked up from germline, CDR1 is MGHRA and CDR2 is YSYEKL. This CDR3 region has 16 residues. The ends lost 1 base at V and 5 bases at J; junction bases unmatched: 6.

The chain combines TRBV18 with TRBJ2-3; 14 bases are a match to TRBD2. Per germline, CDR1 KGHSH and CDR2 LQKENI. This CDR3 has 18 amino acids. With 4 bases clipped from V and 2 bases from J, the junction kept 8 bases outside the gene matches. The CDR3 region is CASSRAGTSGGATDTQYF. The CDR3 coding sequence is TGTGCCAGCTCACGCGCCGGGACTAGCGGGGGCGCCACAGATACGCAGTATTTT.

This chain links TRBV21-1 with TRBJ2-3; the table names TRBD2, a call not compared with the DNA. TRBV21-1 is a pseudogene segment. This CDR3 contains 18 residues. The CDR3 DNA reads as TGTGCCAGCAGCAAGGTGTTAGCTTCGCGCAGTAGCACAGATACGCAGTATTTT. Translating it yields CASSKVLASRSSTDTQYF.

The chain has TRBV18 and TRBJ1-1, with TRBD1 matching 9 bases. J gave up 0 bases and V 6 bases, and 8 bases lay outside the gene matches. Looked up from germline, CDR1 is KGHSH and CDR2 is LQKENI. This CDR3 is built from 16 residues. The CDR3 protein is CASSIIGQGMNTEAFF. CDR3 coding DNA: TGTGCCAGCTCTATTATCGGACAGGGGATGAACACTGAAGCTTTCTTT.

The rearrangement joins TRBV5-1 to TRBJ2-5, with 7 positions matching TRBD2. Unmatched junction bases numbered 4, after V lost 0 bases and J lost 2 bases. Germline lookup yields CDR1 SGHRS and CDR2 YFSETQ. The CDR3 loop spans 15 amino acids. CDR3 protein: CASSLEPAGQETQYF. Here the CDR3 DNA reads TGCGCCAGCAGCTTGGAGCCAGCGGGACAAGAGACCCAGTACTTC.